This entry lists 15 T cell receptor beta chains sequenced from one sample in a study of shared T cell receptors in the human thymus. Method: immunoSEQ multiplex PCR; TCRdb's copy keeps in-frame clones and lacks some. The sample has fewer than 700,000 clones; over 75% are singletons. A further study also used this sample, focusing on human thymus T cells.

The sequenced sample was thymocytes. These receptors were collected from a boy in the first two years of life with a congenital heart defect.

The chain joins TRBV2 to TRBJ2-7; 7 bases agree with TRBD1. Germline V gene lookup returns CDR1 SNHLY and CDR2 FYNNEI. The trim removed 8 bases at V and 2 bases at J, leaving 9 bases unmatched. CDR3 length: 14 amino acids. For the CDR3, the DNA is TGTGCCAGCGACACAGGGGACCGACCCTACGAGCAGTACTTC. It is translated as CASDTGDRPYEQYF. Full variable domain (outside the CDR3, taken from reference TRBV2 and TRBJ2-7): EPEVTQTPSHQVTQMGQEVILRCVPISNHLYFYWYRQILGQKVEFLVSFYNNEISEKSEIFDDQFSVERPDGSNFTLKIRSTKLEDSAMYFCASDTGDRPYEQYFGPGTRLTVT.

The chain uses TRBV27 and TRBJ2-7, with 9 positions matching TRBD2. The CDR3 totals 17 residues. V lost 5 bases to trimming and J lost 4 bases; unmatched junction nucleotides: 15. Germline CDR1 reads MNHEY; CDR2 reads SMNVEV (reference sequence). Here the CDR3 DNA reads TGTGCCAGCAGTCCCGCCCGTGGGGCTAGCGGGAAATACGAGCAGTACTTC. Encoded protein: CASSPARGASGKYEQYF.

The table lists this clone with a count of one. The chain employs TRBV7-2 and TRBJ2-1; D may be TRBD2 (6 bases). V lost 4 bases and J lost 1, with 23 bases in between. The germline V gene encodes CDR1 SGHTA and CDR2 FQGNSA. The CDR3 has 19 residues. The CDR3 region is CASSSTSGLLMVSYNEQFF. CDR3 coding DNA: TGTGCCAGCAGCTCGACGTCGGGACTCCTCATGGTGTCCTACAATGAGCAGTTCTTC. Complete variable domain (other parts from reference TRBV7-2 and TRBJ2-1): GAGVSQSPSNKVTEKGKDVELRCDPISGHTALYWYRQSLGQGLEFLIYFQGNSAPDKSGLPSDRFSAERTGGSVSTLTIQRTQQEDSAVYLCASSSTSGLLMVSYNEQFFGPGTRLTVL.

The V and J genes are TRBV7-8 and TRBJ1-4; D unclear. The germline CDR1 and CDR2 sequences are SGHVS and FQNEAQ. With 2 bases removed from V and 5 bases from J, the gap between germline ends came to 12 bases. The CDR3 is 15 amino acids. CDR3: CASSLRPGGNEKLFF. Here the CDR3 DNA reads TGTGCCAGCAGCTTAAGGCCGGGAGGGAATGAAAAACTGTTTTTT.

CDR3 DNA: TGTGCCAGCAGCTTATATTCCCCGCGGGAGGGCCATCGCTACGAGCAGTACTTC. This gives the protein CASSLYSPREGHRYEQYF. The chain joins TRBV7-2 to TRBJ2-7, with 9 bases matching TRBD2. This CDR3 comprises 18 residues. V lost 2 bases to trimming and J lost 3 bases; unmatched junction nucleotides: 14. Germline CDR1 and CDR2: SGHTA and FQGNSA. Together with reference TRBV7-2 and TRBJ2-7, the CDR3 gives the full variable domain: GAGVSQSPSNKVTEKGKDVELRCDPISGHTALYWYRQSLGQGLEFLIYFQGNSAPDKSGLPSDRFSAERTGGSVSTLTIQRTQQEDSAVYLCASSLYSPREGHRYEQYFGPGTRLTVT.

The chain joins TRBV7-9 to TRBJ2-1, with 7 bases aligning to TRBD2. This CDR3 contains 13 residues. Germline assignment: CDR1 SEHNR and CDR2 FQNEAQ (reference sequence). V was pared by 2 bases and J by 7 bases, with 2 bases of the junction left unmatched. The CDR3 reads CASSLSSGNEQFF. The CDR3 DNA is TGTGCCAGCAGCTTAAGTAGCGGGAATGAGCAGTTCTTC.

The chain carries TRBV4-1 and TRBJ1-3; 8 nucleotides line up with TRBD1. Germline V gene data show CDR1 as MGHRA and CDR2 as YSYEKL. This CDR3 has 20 residues. The V and J ends lost 0 bases and 3 bases, in that order; junction bases with no gene match: 16. CDR3 sequence (DNA): TGCGCCAGCAGCCAAGATGGGGCAGGGGGCCAGATCTTCAGTGGAAACACCATATATTTT. Its translation is CASSQDGAGGQIFSGNTIYF.

The genes are TRBV19 and TRBJ2-7, with TRBD2 matching over 8 bases. J was trimmed by 0 bases and V by 9 bases; bases with no gene match: 10. This CDR3 contains 15 residues. Per germline, CDR1 LNHDA and CDR2 SQIVND (reference sequence). CDR3 in amino acids: CARGGGSGNSYEQYF. The CDR3 bases are TGTGCCAGGGGAGGGGGTAGCGGGAACTCCTACGAGCAGTACTTC.

The chain is built from TRBV5-1 and TRBJ2-2; 13 bases match TRBD2. The trim removed 4 bases at V and 4 bases at J, leaving 10 bases unmatched. The germline V gene encodes CDR1 SGHRS and CDR2 YFSETQ. The CDR3 extends over 18 amino acids. As DNA, the CDR3 is TGCGCCAGCAGCCAGGGACTAGCGGGACGGCGGGGCACCGGGGAGCTGTTTTTT. Amino acid sequence: CASSQGLAGRRGTGELFF.

CDR3 nucleotides: TGTGCCACCATGGTGGGGGGGAATATTAATGAAAAACTGTTTTTT. It is translated as CATMVGGNINEKLFF. The chain carries TRBV15 and TRBJ1-4; tentatively, D is TRBD1 (5 bases). CDR1 is LNHNV and CDR2 is YYDKDF in the germline V gene (reference sequence). The CDR3 sequence is 15 residues long. The V gene lost 7 bases and the J gene lost 4 bases, with 16 bases spanning the gap.

The CDR3, as DNA: TGCGCCAGCAGCCAAGAAGAGCGCGGGAGGGCCCCTGAGCAGTTCTTC. This sequence encodes CASSQEERGRAPEQFF. The rearrangement links TRBV4-1 to TRBJ2-1, with TRBD2 matching 9 bases. In germline, CDR1 is MGHRA, CDR2 YSYEKL. With 0 bases clipped from V and 9 bases from J, the junction kept 9 bases outside the gene matches. The CDR3 is 16 residues long.

The chain carries TRBV11-2 and TRBJ2-7; 7 positions match TRBD1. V shed 1 base and J 4 bases; nucleotides not matched to a gene: 10. The CDR3 has 16 residues. Germline lookup yields CDR1 SGHAT and CDR2 FQNNGV. The CDR3 is CASSLVGTAPRYEQYF. In DNA form, the CDR3 reads TGTGCCAGCAGCTTAGTCGGGACAGCTCCACGTTACGAGCAGTACTTC.

The CDR3 DNA follows: TGTGCCAGTAGTATAGTCCCTCGACAGGGTGAGAACACTGAAGCTTTCTTT. It translates to CASSIVPRQGENTEAFF. The chain links TRBV19 to TRBJ1-1; the match to TRBD1 covers 7 bases. From germline, CDR1 is LNHDA and CDR2 SQIVND (reference sequence). V shed 1 base, J shed 1 base, and the junction held 9 bases outside the gene matches. There are 17 residues in the CDR3.

V gene TRBV7-6 combines with J gene TRBJ2-1; 9 bases align to TRBD2. Germline assignment: CDR1 SGHVS and CDR2 FNYEAQ. CDR3 length equals 16 residues. Losses at the gene ends were 4 bases for V and 6 bases for J; bases not matched to a gene: 10. CDR3 nucleotides: TGTGCCAGCAGCTCAACCCTAGCGGGGCCTCTCAATGAGCAGTTCTTC. Translation: CASSSTLAGPLNEQFF.

The chain uses TRBV6-5 and TRBJ2-2; weak D call: TRBD1 (5 bases). The V end was cut by 6 bases, the J end by 3 bases, with 5 bases between. The CDR3 runs 12 residues. Germline assignment: CDR1 MNHEY and CDR2 SVGAGI. The CDR3 DNA reads as TGTGCCAGCAGACAGGACACCGGGGAGCTGTTTTTT. Translated, it gives CASRQDTGELFF.